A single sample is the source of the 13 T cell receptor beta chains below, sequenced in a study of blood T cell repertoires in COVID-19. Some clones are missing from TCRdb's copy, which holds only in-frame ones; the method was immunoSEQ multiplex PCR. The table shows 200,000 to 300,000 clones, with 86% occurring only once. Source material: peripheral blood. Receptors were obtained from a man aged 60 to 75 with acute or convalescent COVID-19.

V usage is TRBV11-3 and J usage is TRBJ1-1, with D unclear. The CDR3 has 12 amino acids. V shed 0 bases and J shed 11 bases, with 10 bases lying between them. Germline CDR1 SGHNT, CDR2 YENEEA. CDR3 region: CASSLEVGVAFF. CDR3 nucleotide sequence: TGTGCCAGCAGCTTAGAGGTCGGGGTCGCTTTCTTT.

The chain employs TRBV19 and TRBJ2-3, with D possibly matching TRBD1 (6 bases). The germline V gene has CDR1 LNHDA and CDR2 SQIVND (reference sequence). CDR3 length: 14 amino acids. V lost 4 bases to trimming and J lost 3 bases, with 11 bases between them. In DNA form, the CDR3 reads TGTGCCAGTAGTACCCCAGGGGAGACAGATACGCAGTATTTT. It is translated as CASSTPGETDTQYF. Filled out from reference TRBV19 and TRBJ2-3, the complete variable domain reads DGGITQSPKYLFRKEGQNVTLSCEQNLNHDAMYWYRQDPGQGLRLIYYSQIVNDFQKGDIAEGYSVSREKKESFPLTVTSAQKNPTAFYLCASSTPGETDTQYFGPGTRLTVL.

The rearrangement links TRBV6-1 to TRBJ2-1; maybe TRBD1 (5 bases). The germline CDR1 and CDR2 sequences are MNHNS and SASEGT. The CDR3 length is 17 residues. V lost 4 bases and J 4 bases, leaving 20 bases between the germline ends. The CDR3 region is CASSGSLSRQGYNEQFF. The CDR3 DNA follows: TGTGCCAGCAGTGGGTCGCTAAGTCGTCAGGGATACAATGAGCAGTTCTTC.

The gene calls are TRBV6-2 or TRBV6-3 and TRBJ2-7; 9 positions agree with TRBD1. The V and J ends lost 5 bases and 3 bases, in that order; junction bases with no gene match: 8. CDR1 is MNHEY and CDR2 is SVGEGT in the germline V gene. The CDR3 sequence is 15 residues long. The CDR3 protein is CASSGGQGTLYEQYF. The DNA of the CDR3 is TGTGCCAGCAGTGGAGGACAGGGGACTCTCTACGAGCAGTACTTC.

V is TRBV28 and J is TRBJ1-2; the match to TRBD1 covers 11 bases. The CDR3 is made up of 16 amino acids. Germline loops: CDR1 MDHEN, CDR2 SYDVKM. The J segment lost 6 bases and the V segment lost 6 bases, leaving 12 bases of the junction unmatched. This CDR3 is CASSPLDRGPMDGYTF. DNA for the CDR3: TGTGCCAGCAGCCCTTTGGACAGGGGGCCGATGGATGGCTACACCTTC.

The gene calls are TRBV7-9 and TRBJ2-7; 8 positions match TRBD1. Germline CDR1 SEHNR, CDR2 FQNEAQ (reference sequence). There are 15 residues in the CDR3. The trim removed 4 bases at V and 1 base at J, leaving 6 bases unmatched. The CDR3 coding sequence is TGTGCCAGCAGCTCAGGGTGGGACAGGTCCTACGAGCAGTACTTC. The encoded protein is CASSSGWDRSYEQYF.

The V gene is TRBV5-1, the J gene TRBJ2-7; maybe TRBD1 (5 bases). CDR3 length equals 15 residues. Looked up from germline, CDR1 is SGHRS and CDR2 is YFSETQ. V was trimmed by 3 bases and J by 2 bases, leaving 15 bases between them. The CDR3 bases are TGCGCCAGCAGCTACATGGACACTGGGACCTACGAGCAGTACTTC. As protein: CASSYMDTGTYEQYF.

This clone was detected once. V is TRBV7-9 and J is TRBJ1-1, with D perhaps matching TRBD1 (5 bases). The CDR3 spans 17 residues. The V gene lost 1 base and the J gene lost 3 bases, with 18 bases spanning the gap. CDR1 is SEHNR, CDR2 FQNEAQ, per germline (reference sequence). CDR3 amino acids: CASSLEVLGRTYTEAFF. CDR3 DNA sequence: TGTGCCAGCAGCTTAGAGGTCCTTGGCAGGACATACACTGAAGCTTTCTTT.

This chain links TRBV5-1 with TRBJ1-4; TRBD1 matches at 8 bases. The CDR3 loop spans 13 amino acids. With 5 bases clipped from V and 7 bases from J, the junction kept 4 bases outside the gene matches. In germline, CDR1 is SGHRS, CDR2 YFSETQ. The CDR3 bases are TGCGCCAGCAGGAGACAGGGGACTGAAAAACTGTTTTTT. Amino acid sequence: CASRRQGTEKLFF.

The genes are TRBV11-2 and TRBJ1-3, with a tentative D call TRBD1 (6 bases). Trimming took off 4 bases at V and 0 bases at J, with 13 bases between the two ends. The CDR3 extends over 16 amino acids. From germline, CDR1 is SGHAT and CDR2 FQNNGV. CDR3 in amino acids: CASSSQPDSSGNTIYF. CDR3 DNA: TGTGCCAGCAGCTCCCAACCGGACAGCTCTGGAAACACCATATATTTT.

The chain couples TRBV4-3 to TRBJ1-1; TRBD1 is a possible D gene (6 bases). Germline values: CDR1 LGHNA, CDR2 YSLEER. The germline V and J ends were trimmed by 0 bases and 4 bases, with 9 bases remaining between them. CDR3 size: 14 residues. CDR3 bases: TGCGCCAGCAGCCAAGATGGGGGCCCCACTGAAGCTTTCTTT. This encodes CASSQDGGPTEAFF.

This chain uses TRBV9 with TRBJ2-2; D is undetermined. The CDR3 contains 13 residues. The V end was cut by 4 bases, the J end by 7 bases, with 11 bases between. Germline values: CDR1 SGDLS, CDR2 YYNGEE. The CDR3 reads CASSRVRDGELFF. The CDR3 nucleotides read TGTGCCAGCAGCCGCGTTAGAGACGGGGAGCTGTTTTTT. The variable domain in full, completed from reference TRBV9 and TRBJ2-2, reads DSGVTQTPKHLITATGQRVTLRCSPRSGDLSVYWYQQSLDQGLQFLIQYYNGEERAKGNILERFSAQQFPDLHSELNLSSLELGDSALYFCASSRVRDGELFFGEGSRLTVL.

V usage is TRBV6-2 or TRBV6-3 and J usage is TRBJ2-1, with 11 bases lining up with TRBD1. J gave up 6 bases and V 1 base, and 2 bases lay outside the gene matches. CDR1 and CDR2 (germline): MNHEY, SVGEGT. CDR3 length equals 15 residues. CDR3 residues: CASSYLGTGGNEQFF. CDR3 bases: TGTGCCAGCAGTTACTTGGGGACAGGGGGCAATGAGCAGTTCTTC.